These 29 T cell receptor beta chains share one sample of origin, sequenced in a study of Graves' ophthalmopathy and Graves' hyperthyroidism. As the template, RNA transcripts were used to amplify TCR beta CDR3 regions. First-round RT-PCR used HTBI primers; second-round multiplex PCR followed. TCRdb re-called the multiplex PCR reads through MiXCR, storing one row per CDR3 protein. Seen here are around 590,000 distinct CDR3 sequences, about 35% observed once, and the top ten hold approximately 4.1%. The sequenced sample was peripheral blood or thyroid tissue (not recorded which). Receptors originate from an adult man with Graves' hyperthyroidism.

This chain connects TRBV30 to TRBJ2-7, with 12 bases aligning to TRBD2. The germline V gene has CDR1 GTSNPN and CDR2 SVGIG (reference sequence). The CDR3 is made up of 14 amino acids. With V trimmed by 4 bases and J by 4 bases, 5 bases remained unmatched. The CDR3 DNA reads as TGTGCCTGGAATCCGCTAGCGGGAGGGTACGAGCAGTACTTC. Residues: CAWNPLAGGYEQYF.

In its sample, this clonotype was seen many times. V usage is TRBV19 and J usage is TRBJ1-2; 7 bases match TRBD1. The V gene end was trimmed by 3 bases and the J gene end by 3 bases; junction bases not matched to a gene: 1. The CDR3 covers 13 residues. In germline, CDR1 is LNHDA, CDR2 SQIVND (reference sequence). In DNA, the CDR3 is TGTGCCAGTAGTATGGGACAGCACTATGGCTACACCTTC. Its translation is CASSMGQHYGYTF.

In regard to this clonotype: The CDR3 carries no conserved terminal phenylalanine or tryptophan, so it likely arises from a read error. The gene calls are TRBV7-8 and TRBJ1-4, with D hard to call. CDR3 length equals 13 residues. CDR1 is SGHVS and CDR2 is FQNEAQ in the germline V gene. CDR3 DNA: TGTGCCGGCAGCTTAGTGTTGAATGAAAAACTGTTTTGT. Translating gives CAGSLVLNEKLFC.

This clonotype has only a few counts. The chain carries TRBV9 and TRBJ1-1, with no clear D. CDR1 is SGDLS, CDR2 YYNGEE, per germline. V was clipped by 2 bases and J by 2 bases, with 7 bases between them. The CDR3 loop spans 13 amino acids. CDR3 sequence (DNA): TGTGCCAGCAGCGTTATTCAAAACACTGAAGCTTTCTTT. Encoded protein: CASSVIQNTEAFF.

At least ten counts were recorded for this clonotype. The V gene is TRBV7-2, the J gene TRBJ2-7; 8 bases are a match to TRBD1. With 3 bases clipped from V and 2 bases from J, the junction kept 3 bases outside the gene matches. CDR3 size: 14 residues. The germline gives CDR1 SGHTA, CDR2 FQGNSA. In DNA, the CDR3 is TGTGCCAGCAGCTTTGACAGGGGACCCTACGAGCAGTACTTC. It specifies CASSFDRGPYEQYF.

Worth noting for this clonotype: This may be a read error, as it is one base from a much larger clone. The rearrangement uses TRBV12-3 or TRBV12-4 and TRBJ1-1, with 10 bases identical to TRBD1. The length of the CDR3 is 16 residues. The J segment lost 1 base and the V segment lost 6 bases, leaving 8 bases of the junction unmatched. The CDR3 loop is CASSPGQGVTNTEAFF. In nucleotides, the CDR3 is TGTGCCAGCAGCCCAGGACAGGGGGTTACGAACACTGAAGCTTTCTTT.

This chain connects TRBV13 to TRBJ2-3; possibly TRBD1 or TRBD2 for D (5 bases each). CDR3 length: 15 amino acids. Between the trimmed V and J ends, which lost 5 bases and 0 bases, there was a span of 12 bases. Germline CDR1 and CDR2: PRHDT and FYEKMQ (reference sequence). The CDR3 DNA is TGTGCCAGCAGCCCGGGGCAGGGTAGCACAGATACGCAGTATTTT. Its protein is CASSPGQGSTDTQYF.

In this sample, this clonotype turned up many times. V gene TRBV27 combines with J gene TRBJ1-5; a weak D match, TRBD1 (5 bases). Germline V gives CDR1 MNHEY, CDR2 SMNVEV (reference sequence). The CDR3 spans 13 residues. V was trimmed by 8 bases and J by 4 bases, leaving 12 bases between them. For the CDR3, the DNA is TGTGCCAGCCGGGGGGACGTGAATCAGCCCCAGCATTTT. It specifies CASRGDVNQPQHF.

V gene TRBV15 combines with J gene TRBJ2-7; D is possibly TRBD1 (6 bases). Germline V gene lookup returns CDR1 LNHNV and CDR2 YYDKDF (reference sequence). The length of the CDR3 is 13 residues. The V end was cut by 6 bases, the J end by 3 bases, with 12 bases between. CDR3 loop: CATSDRGSYEQYF. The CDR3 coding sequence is TGTGCCACCAGTGATAGGGGGAGCTACGAGCAGTACTTC.

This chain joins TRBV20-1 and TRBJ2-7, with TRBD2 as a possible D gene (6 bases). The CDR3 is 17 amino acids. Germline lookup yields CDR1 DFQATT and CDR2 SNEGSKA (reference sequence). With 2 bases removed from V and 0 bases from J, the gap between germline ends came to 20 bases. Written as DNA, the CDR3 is TGCAGTGCTAGATCCGATTCCGGGACTCCTTTCTCCTACGAGCAGTACTTC. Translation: CSARSDSGTPFSYEQYF.

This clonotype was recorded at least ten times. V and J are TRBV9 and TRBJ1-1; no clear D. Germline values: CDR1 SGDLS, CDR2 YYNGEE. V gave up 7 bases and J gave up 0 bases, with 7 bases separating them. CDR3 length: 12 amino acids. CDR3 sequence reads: CASGRMNTEAFF. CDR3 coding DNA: TGTGCCAGCGGCCGGATGAACACTGAAGCTTTCTTT.

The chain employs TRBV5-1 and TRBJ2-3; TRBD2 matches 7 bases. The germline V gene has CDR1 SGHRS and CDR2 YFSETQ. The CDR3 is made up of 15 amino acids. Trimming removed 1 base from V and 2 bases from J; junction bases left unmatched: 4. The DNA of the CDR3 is TGCGCCAGCAGCTTGTTGGCGGGAGACACAGATACGCAGTATTTT. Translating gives CASSLLAGDTDTQYF.

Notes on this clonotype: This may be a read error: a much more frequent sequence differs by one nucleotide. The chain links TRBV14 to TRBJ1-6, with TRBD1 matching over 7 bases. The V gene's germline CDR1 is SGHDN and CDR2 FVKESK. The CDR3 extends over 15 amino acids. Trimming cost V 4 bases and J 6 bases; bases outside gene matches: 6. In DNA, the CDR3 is TGTGCCAGCAGCCTCAGGGCAGGGGGTAATTCACCCCTCCACTTT. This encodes CASSLRAGGNSPLHF.

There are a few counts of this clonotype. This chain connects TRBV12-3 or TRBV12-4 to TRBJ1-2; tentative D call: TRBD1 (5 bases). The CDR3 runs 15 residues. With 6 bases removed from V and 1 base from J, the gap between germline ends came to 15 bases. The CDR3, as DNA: TGTGCCAGCAGCCCTAGCCCCAGGGTTAACTATGGCTACACCTTC. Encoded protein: CASSPSPRVNYGYTF.

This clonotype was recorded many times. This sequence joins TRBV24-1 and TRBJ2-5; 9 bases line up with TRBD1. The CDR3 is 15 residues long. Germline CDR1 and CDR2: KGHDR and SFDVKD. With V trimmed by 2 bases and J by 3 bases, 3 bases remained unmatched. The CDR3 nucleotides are TGTGCCACCAGTGATTACCGGACAGGGGAAGAGACCCAGTACTTC. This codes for CATSDYRTGEETQYF.

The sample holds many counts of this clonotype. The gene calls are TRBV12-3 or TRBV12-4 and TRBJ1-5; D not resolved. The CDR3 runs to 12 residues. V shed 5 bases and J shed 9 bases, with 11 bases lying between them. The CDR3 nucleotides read TGTGCCAGCAGTACAACGACGGGGCCCCAGCATTTT. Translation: CASSTTTGPQHF.

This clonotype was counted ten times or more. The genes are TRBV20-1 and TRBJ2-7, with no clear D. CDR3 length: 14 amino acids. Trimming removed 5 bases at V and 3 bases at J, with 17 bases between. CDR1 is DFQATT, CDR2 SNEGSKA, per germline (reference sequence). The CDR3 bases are TGCAGTGCTTTAGGACCTTCCCGCGGCTACGAGCAGTACTTC. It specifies CSALGPSRGYEQYF.

The CDR3 sequence is CASSEVGGKTQYF. CDR3 nucleotides: TGCGCCAGCAGTGAGGTCGGGGGAAAGACCCAGTACTTC. The chain combines TRBV10-1 with TRBJ2-5; D is perhaps TRBD2 (6 bases). The germline gives CDR1 WNHNN, CDR2 SYGVQD (reference sequence). The CDR3 runs to 13 residues. The V end was cut by 2 bases, the J end by 6 bases, with 10 bases between.

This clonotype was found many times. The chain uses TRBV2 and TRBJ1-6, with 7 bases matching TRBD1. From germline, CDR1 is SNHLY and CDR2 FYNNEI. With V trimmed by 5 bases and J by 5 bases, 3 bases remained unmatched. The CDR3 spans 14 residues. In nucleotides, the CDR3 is TGTGCCAGCAGTACCGGGACAGATAATTCACCCCTCCACTTT. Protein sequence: CASSTGTDNSPLHF.

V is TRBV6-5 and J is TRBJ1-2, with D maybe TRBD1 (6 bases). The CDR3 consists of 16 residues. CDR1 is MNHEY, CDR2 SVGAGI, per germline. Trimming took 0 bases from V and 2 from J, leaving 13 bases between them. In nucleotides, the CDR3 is TGTGCCAGCAGTTACTCGGCCGGGAGGGGGAACTATGGCTACACCTTC. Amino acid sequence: CASSYSAGRGNYGYTF.

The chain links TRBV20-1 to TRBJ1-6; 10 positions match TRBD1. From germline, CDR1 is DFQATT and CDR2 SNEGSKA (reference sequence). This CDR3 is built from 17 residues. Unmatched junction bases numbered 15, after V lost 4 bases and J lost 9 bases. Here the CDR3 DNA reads TGCAGTGCTACGACGACAGGGGGCGACGAATATGGTTCACCCCTCCACTTT. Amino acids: CSATTTGGDEYGSPLHF.

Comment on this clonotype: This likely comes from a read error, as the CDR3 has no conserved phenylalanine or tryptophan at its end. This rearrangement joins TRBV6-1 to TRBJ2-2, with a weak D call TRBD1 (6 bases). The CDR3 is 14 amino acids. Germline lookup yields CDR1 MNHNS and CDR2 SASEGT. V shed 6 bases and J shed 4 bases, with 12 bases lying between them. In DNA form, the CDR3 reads TGTGCCAGCAGACAAGGACAGCCCACCGGGGAGCTGTTTGTT. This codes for CASRQGQPTGELFV.

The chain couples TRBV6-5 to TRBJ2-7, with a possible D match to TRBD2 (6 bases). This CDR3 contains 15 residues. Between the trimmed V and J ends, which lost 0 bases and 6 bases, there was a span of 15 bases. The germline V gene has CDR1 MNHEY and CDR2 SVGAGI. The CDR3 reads CASSYSTEGSSEQYF. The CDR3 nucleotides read TGTGCCAGCAGTTACTCTACGGAGGGGTCCAGCGAGCAGTACTTC.

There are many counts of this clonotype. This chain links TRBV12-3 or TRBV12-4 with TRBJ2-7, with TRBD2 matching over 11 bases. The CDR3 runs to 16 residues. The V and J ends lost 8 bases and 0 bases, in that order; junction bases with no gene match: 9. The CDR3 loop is CASGGTGTSGSYEQYF. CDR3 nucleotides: TGTGCCAGCGGTGGAACCGGGACTAGCGGCTCCTACGAGCAGTACTTC.

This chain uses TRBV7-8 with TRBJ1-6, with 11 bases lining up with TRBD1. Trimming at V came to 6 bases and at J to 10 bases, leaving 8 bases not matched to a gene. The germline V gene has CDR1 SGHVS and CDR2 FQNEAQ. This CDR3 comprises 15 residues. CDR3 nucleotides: TGTGCCAGCAGTAAGGGACAGGGGGACGCGTCACCCCTCCACTTT. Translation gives CASSKGQGDASPLHF.

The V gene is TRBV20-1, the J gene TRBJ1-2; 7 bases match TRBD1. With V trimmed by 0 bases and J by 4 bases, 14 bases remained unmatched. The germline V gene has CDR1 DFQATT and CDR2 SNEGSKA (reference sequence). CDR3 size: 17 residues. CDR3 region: CSARDQGTDISPYGYTF. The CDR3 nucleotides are TGCAGTGCTAGAGATCAGGGGACAGACATTTCGCCCTATGGCTACACCTTC.

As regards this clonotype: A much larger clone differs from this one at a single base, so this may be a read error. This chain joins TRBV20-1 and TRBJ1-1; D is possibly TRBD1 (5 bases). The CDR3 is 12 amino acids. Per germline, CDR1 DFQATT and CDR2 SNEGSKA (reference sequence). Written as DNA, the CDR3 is TGCAGTGCACATAGAGGGGCCACTGAAGCTTCCTTT. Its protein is CSAHRGATEASF.

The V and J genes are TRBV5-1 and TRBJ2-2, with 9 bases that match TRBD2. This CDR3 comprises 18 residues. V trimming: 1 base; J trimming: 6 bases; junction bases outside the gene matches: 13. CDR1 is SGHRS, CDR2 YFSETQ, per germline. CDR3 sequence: CASSLSLAGIGSAGELFF. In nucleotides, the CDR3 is TGCGCCAGCAGCTTGTCTCTAGCGGGAATCGGTTCGGCCGGGGAGCTGTTTTTT. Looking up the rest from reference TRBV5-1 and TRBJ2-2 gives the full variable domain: KAGVTQTPRYLIKTRGQQVTLSCSPISGHRSVSWYQQTPGQGLQFLFEYFSETQRNKGNFPGRFSGRQFSNSRSEMNVSTLELGDSALYLCASSLSLAGIGSAGELFFGEGSRLTVL.

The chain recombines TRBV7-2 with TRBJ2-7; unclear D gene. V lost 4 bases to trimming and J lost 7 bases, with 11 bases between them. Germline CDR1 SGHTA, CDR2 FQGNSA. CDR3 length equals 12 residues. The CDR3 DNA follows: TGTGCCAGCAGCTGGGGATACAATGAGCAGTACTTC. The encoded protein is CASSWGYNEQYF.